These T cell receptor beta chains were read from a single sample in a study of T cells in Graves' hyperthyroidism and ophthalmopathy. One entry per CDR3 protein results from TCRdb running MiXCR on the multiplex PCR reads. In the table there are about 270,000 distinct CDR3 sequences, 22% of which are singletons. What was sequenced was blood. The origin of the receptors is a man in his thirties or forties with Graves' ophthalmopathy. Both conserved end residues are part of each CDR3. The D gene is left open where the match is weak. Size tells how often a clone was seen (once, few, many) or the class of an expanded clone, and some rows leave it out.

DNA: TGTGCCAGCATAGGGGAGGCGGGGTCCTACGAGCAGTACTTC; CDR3: CASIGEAGSYEQYF; size: -; J: TRBJ2-7; D: -; V: TRBV28
DNA: TGCAGTGCTAGCCCCTCCACTAGCGGGAAACTGTACTTC; CDR3: CSASPSTSGKLYF; size: once; J: TRBJ2-5; D: TRBD2; V: TRBV20-1
DNA: TGCGCCAGCAGCTCACGAGACCTGCACTCTGGGGCCAACGTCCTGACTTTC; CDR3: CASSSRDLHSGANVLTF; size: -; J: TRBJ2-6; D: -; V: TRBV5-1
DNA: TGCAGCGTTGTTTTGGCTGTTGTGGGGTCCCCAGATACGCAGTATTTT; CDR3: CSVVLAVVGSPDTQYF; size: -; J: TRBJ2-3; D: -; V: TRBV29-1
DNA: TGTGCCAGCAGTGTCGGACAGCCTAGCAATCAGCCCCAGCATTTT; CDR3: CASSVGQPSNQPQHF; size: -; J: TRBJ1-5; D: -; V: TRBV6-1
DNA: TGTGCCAGCAGCCTCGATACAGGGCATGGTGGCTACACCTTC; CDR3: CASSLDTGHGGYTF; size: many; J: TRBJ1-2; D: -; V: TRBV9
DNA: TGTGCCAGCAGTTCCCGTACCTGGTATTCTGCTACTAATGAAAAACTGTTTTTT; CDR3: CASSSRTWYSATNEKLFF; size: few; J: TRBJ1-4; D: -; V: TRBV28
DNA: TGTGCCAGCAGCTCCGGGACAGGGGTTTACGAGCAGTACTTC; CDR3: CASSSGTGVYEQYF; size: many; J: TRBJ2-7; D: TRBD1; V: TRBV2
DNA: TGTGCCGGCAGTTTCATGGGGGGCGAATATGGCTACACCTTC; CDR3: CAGSFMGGEYGYTF; size: -; J: TRBJ1-2; D: -; V: TRBV28
DNA: TGTGCCAGCACTACCCTGACCGGGGAGCTGTTTTTT; CDR3: CASTTLTGELFF; size: few; J: TRBJ2-2; D: -; V: TRBV28
DNA: TGCAGTGCTCGGGCTAGTGATAAATCCTACGAGCAGTACTTC; CDR3: CSARASDKSYEQYF; size: many; J: TRBJ2-7; D: -; V: TRBV20-1
DNA: TGCAGCGCCCCTAGACAGGGTGGGGGTGGCTACACCTTC; CDR3: CSAPRQGGGGYTF; size: -; J: TRBJ1-2; D: TRBD1; V: TRBV29-1
DNA: TGTGCCAGCAGTTTGGACAGCTACGAGCAGTACTTC; CDR3: CASSLDSYEQYF; size: many; J: TRBJ2-7; D: -; V: TRBV28
DNA: TGTGCCAGCAGCTTCCTAGCGGGAGCAACCACAGATACGCAGTATTTT; CDR3: CASSFLAGATTDTQYF; size: -; J: TRBJ2-3; D: TRBD2; V: TRBV5-6
DNA: TGCGCCAGCAGTCCCCGGCAGGGGTCCACCGGGGAGCTGTTTTTT; CDR3: CASSPRQGSTGELFF; size: -; J: TRBJ2-2; D: -; V: TRBV5-1
DNA: TGCGCCAGCAGTGTCACCAGGGGTTATGGCTACACCTTC; CDR3: CASSVTRGYGYTF; size: -; J: TRBJ1-2; D: -; V: TRBV10-2
DNA: TGCAGCGTTGCCAACAATGAGCAGTTCTTC; CDR3: CSVANNEQFF; size: -; J: TRBJ2-1; D: -; V: TRBV29-1
DNA: TGCGCCAGCAGCTTGGGCAGCACTAATGAAAAACTGTTTTTT; CDR3: CASSLGSTNEKLFF; size: few; J: TRBJ1-4; D: -; V: TRBV5-1